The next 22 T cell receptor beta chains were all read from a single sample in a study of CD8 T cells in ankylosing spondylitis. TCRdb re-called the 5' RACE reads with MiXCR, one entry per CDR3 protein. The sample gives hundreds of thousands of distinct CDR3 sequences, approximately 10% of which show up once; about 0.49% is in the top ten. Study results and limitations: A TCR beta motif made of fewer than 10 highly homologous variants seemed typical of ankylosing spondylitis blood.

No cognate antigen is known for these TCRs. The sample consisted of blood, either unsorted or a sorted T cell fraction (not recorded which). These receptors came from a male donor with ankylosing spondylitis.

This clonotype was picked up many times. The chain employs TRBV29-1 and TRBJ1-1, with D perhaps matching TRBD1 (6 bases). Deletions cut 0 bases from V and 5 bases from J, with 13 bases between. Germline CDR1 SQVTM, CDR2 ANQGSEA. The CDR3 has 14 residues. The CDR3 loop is CSVEDGGQGTEAFF. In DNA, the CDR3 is TGCAGCGTTGAAGACGGGGGGCAGGGGACTGAAGCTTTCTTT.

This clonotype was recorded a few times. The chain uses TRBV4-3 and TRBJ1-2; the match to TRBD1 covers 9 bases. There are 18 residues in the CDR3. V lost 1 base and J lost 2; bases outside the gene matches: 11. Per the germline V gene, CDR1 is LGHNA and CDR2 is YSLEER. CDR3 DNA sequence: TGCGCCAGCAGCCAAGTGGGGCAGGGGACAGGGTCGAACTATGGCTACACCTTC. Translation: CASSQVGQGTGSNYGYTF.

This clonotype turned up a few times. The CDR3 protein is CAISEPPLQPDSYEQYF. The CDR3 nucleotides are TGTGCCATCAGTGAGCCCCCATTGCAGCCGGACTCCTACGAGCAGTACTTC. V and J are TRBV10-3 and TRBJ2-7; D gene ambiguous. Germline V gives CDR1 ENHRY, CDR2 SYGVKD. Trimming shortened V by 2 bases and J by 0 bases, and 17 bases separated the two germline ends. The length of the CDR3 is 17 residues.

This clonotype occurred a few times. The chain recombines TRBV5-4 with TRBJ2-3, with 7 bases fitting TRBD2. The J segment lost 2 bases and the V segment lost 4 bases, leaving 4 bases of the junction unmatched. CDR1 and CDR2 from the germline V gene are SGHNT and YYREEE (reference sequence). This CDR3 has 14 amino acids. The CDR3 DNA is TGTGCCAGCAGCCGGGCGGGGGACACAGATACGCAGTATTTT. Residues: CASSRAGDTDTQYF.

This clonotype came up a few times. DNA of the CDR3: TGCAGTGCTAAGCGCGGAGTGTACAATGAGCAGTTCTTC. Translated, it gives CSAKRGVYNEQFF. The chain carries TRBV20-1 and TRBJ2-1; no clear D gene. The V gene's germline CDR1 is DFQATT and CDR2 SNEGSKA (reference sequence). This CDR3 is 13 amino acids long. V dropped 4 bases and J dropped 4 bases, with 11 bases sitting between them.

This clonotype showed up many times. The CDR3, as DNA: TGTGCCAGCAGCTGGGGCCGGGGGGGAAGCACTGAAGCTTTCTTT. It translates to CASSWGRGGSTEAFF. The chain uses TRBV28 and TRBJ1-1; D may be TRBD1 (5 bases). The germline V gene has CDR1 MDHEN and CDR2 SYDVKM. The CDR3 consists of 15 residues. Trimming removed 6 bases from V and 4 bases from J, with 18 bases in between.

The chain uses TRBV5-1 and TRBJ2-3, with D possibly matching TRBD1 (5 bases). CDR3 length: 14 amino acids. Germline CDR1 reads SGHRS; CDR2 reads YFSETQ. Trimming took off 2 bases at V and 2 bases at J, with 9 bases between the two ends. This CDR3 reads CASSLQQATDTQYF. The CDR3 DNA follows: TGCGCCAGCAGCTTACAACAGGCCACAGATACGCAGTATTTT.

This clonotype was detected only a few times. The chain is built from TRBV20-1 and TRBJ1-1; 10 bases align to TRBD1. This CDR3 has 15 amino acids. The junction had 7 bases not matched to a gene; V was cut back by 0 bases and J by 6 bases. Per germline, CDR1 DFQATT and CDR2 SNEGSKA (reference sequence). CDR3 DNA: TGCAGTGCTAGAGATAGGGACAGGGGCGCCGCTGAAGCTTTCTTT. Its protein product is CSARDRDRGAAEAFF.

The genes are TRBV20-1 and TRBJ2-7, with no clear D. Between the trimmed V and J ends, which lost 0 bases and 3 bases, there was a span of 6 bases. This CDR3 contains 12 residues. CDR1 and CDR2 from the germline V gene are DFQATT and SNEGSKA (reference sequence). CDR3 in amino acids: CSARDFSYEQYF. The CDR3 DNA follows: TGCAGTGCTAGAGATTTCAGCTACGAGCAGTACTTC.

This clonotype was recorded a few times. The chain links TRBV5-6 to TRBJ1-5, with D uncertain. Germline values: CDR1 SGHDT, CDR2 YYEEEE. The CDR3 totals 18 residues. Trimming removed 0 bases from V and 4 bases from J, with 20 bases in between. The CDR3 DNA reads TGTGCCAGCAGCTTGGGCGGTGCCGTCCTCTCGGGGAATCAGCCCCAGCATTTT. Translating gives CASSLGGAVLSGNQPQHF.

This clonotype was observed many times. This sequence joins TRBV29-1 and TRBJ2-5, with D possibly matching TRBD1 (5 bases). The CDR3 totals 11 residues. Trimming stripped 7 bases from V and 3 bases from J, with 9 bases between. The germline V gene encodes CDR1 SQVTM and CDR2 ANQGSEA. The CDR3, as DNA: TGCAGCGGACAGTTAAAAGAGACCCAGTACTTC. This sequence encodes CSGQLKETQYF.

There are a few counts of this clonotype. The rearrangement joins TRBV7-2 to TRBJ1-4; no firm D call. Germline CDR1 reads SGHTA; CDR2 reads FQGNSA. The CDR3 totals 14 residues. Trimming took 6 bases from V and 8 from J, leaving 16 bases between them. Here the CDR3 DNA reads TGTGCCAGCAGTCCTCGGACTTTTGGGGAAAAACTGTTTTTT. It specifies CASSPRTFGEKLFF.

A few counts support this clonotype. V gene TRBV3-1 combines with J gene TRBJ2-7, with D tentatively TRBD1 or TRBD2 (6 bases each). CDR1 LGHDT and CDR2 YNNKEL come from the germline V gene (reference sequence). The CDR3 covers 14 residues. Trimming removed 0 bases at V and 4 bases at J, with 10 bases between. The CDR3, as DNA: TGTGCCAGCAGCCAAGACGGGGGCGGATACGAGCAGTACTTC. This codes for CASSQDGGGYEQYF.

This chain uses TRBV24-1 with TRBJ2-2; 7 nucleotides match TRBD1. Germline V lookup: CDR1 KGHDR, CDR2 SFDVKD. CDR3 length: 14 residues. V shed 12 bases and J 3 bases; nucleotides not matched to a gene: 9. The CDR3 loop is CAARNRGDTGELFF. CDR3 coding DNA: TGTGCCGCGAGAAACAGGGGAGACACCGGGGAGCTGTTTTTT.

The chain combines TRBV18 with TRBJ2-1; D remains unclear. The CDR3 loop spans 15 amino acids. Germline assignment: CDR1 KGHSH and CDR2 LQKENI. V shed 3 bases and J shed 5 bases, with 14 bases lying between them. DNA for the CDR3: TGTGCCAGCTCACCTTCCCTCATGCGACACAATGAGCAGTTCTTC. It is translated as CASSPSLMRHNEQFF.

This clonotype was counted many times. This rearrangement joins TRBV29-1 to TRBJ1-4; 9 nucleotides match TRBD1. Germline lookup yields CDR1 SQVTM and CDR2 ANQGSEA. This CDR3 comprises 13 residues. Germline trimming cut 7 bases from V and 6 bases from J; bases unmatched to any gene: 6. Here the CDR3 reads CSALTGGDEKLFF. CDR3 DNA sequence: TGCAGCGCTTTGACAGGGGGAGATGAAAAACTGTTTTTT. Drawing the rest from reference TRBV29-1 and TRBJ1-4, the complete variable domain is SAVISQKPSRDICQRGTSLTIQCQVDSQVTMMFWYRQQPGQSLTLIATANQGSEATYESGFVIDKFPISRPNLTFSTLTVSNMSPEDSSIYLCSALTGGDEKLFFGSGTQLSVL.

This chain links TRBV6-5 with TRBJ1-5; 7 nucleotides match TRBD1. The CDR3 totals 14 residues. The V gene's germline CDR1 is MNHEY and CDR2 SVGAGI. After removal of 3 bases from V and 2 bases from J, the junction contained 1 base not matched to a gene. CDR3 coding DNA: TGTGCCAGCAGTTATCAGGGGGGCAATCAGCCCCAGCATTTT. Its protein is CASSYQGGNQPQHF.

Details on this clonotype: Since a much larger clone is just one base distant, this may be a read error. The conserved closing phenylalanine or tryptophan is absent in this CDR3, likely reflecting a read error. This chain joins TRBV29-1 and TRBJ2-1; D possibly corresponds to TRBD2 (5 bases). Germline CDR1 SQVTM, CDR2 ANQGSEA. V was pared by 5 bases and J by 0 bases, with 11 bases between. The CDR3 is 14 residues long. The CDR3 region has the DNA TGCAGCGTTCAAGGTGCGGGCTCCTACAATGAGCAGTTCCTC. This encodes CSVQGAGSYNEQFL.

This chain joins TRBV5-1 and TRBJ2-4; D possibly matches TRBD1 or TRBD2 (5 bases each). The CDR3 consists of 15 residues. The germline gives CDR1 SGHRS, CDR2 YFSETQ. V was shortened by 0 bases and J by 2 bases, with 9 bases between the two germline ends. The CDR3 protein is CASSLDGATKNIQYF. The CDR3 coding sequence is TGCGCCAGCAGCTTGGACGGGGCTACCAAAAACATTCAGTACTTC. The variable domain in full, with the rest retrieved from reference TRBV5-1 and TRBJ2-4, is KAGVTQTPRYLIKTRGQQVTLSCSPISGHRSVSWYQQTPGQGLQFLFEYFSETQRNKGNFPGRFSGRQFSNSRSEMNVSTLELGDSALYLCASSLDGATKNIQYFGAGTRLSVL.

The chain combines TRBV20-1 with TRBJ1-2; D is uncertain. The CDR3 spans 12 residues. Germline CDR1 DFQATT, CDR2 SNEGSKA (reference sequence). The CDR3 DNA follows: TGCAGCGTCACCCAGGTAGCCTATGGCTACACCTTC. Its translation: CSVTQVAYGYTF.

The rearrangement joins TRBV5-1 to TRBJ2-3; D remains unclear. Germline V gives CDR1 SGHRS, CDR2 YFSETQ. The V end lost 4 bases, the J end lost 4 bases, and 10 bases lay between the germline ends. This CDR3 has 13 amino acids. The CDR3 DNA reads TGCGCCAGCAGCCCCCTTGGTTCAGATACGCAGTATTTT. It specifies CASSPLGSDTQYF.

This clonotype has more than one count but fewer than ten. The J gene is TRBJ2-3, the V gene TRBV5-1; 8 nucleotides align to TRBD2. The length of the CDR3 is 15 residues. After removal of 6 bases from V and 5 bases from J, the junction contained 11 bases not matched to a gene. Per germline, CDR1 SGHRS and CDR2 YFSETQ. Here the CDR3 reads CASTVAGYDIDTQYF. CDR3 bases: TGCGCCAGCACCGTAGCGGGATACGACATAGATACGCAGTATTTT. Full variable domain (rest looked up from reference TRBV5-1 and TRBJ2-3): KAGVTQTPRYLIKTRGQQVTLSCSPISGHRSVSWYQQTPGQGLQFLFEYFSETQRNKGNFPGRFSGRQFSNSRSEMNVSTLELGDSALYLCASTVAGYDIDTQYFGPGTRLTVL.